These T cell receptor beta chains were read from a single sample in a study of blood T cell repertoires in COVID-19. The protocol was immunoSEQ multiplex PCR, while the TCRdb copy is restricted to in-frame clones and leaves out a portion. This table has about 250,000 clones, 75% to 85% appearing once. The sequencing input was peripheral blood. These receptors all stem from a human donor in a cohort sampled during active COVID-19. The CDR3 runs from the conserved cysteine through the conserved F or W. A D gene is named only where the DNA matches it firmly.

CASSANLAGWSNEQFF,TGTGCCAGCTCCGCGAATCTAGCGGGCTGGAGCAATGAGCAGTTCTTC,TRBD2,TRBJ2-1,16,TRBV5-6
CASSERWGDEAFF,TGTGCCAGCAGTGAACGTTGGGGGGATGAAGCTTTCTTT,.,TRBJ1-1,13,TRBV6-1
CASSPPGLGGAQYF,TGTGCCAGCAGCCCCCCGGGACTAGGGGGCGCGCAGTACTTC,.,TRBJ2-7,14,TRBV7-2
CASSLKWQGGSYEQYF,TGTGCCAGCAGCTTGAAATGGCAGGGAGGGAGCTACGAGCAGTACTTC,TRBD2,TRBJ2-7,16,TRBV11-2
CASSPGTSGGYNEQFF,TGTGCCAGCAGCCCCGGGACTAGCGGGGGTTACAATGAGCAGTTCTTC,TRBD2,TRBJ2-1,16,TRBV9
CASSMTGGRTDTQYF,TGTGCCAGCAGCATGACAGGGGGTAGGACAGATACGCAGTATTTT,TRBD1,TRBJ2-3,15,TRBV11-1
CASSAREAGQFVSRTEAFF,TGTGCCAGCAGCGCTCGGGAAGCCGGGCAGTTTGTATCAAGGACTGAAGCTTTCTTT,.,TRBJ1-1,19,TRBV11-2
CASSQARDRVYEQYF,TGCGCCAGCAGCCAAGCCCGGGACAGGGTTTACGAGCAGTACTTC,TRBD1,TRBJ2-7,15,TRBV4-1
CASSPVGGRSSGNTIYF,TGTGCCAGCAGCCCGGTGGGGGGGCGAAGCTCTGGAAACACCATATATTTT,.,TRBJ1-3,17,TRBV5-4
CASSQDYFPNEQFF,TGTGCCAGCAGCCAAGATTACTTTCCTAATGAGCAGTTCTTC,.,TRBJ2-1,14,TRBV4-2